The 22 T cell receptor beta chains reported below all come from one sample, sequenced in a study of T cell repertoires in cytomegalovirus infection. TCRdb re-called the reads with MiXCR, one entry per CDR3 protein. The table has around 250,000 distinct CDR3 sequences, about a sixth seen once. The sample comprised CD8+ T cells from PBMCs. The receptors were gathered from a human donor in good health (CMV status not recorded). Some clones in this sample may be carry-over from other donors' samples.

V usage is TRBV6-2 or TRBV6-3 and J usage is TRBJ2-2; no firm D call. Trimming removed 6 bases at V and 4 bases at J, with 15 bases between. CDR3 size: 15 residues. Germline V lookup: CDR1 MNHEY, CDR2 SVGEGT. The CDR3 bases are TGTGCCAGCAGACCCCGGGTAGTAGGCACCGGGGAGCTGTTTTTT. It codes for CASRPRVVGTGELFF.

The V call is TRBV2, the J call TRBJ2-1, with 7 bases fitting TRBD2. This CDR3 spans 14 amino acids. The V and J ends lost 4 bases and 6 bases, in that order; junction bases with no gene match: 6. Germline V gene lookup returns CDR1 SNHLY and CDR2 FYNNEI. The CDR3 spells CASSGLSSGNEQFF. The CDR3 bases are TGTGCCAGCAGTGGTCTTTCTAGCGGCAATGAGCAGTTCTTC.

In nucleotides, the CDR3 is TGCGCCAGCAGCCCATCCTGGGCAGGTCTAAGCTCCTACGAGCAGTACTTC. Translating gives CASSPSWAGLSSYEQYF. V gene TRBV5-1 combines with J gene TRBJ2-7; D ambiguous. From germline, CDR1 is SGHRS and CDR2 YFSETQ. CDR3 length equals 17 residues. Trimming took off 4 bases at V and 0 bases at J, with 20 bases between the two ends.

J is TRBJ1-1 and V is TRBV6-2 or TRBV6-3; 7 bases line up with TRBD1. The CDR3 loop spans 18 amino acids. The germline V gene has CDR1 MNHEY and CDR2 SVGEGT. J gave up 1 base and V 6 bases, and 17 bases lay outside the gene matches. The CDR3: CASSLHYSPGTANTEAFF. The CDR3 bases are TGTGCCAGCAGCCTACACTATTCCCCCGGGACAGCGAACACTGAAGCTTTCTTT.

This CDR3 is CASRPTQEYNEQFF. The CDR3 nucleotides read TGTGCCAGCAGACCAACCCAGGAGTACAATGAGCAGTTCTTC. The genes are TRBV7-9 and TRBJ2-1; D uncertain. V lost 6 bases and J 4 bases, leaving 13 bases between the germline ends. The CDR3 contains 14 residues. Germline CDR1 is SEHNR and CDR2 is FQNEAQ (reference sequence).

This clonotype was picked up a small number of times. The CDR3 DNA follows: TGTGCCATCAGTGAGTCGGCTCGAGGGCAGGGAACTAATCAACGTTATGGCTACACCTTC. It yields the protein CAISESARGQGTNQRYGYTF. This chain connects TRBV10-3 to TRBJ1-2; tentatively, D is TRBD1 (5 bases). Trimming removed 0 bases from V and 5 bases from J, with 28 bases in between. The germline V gene encodes CDR1 ENHRY and CDR2 SYGVKD. The CDR3 length is 20 residues.

This clonotype was seen only a few times. The chain has TRBV19 and TRBJ2-7; perhaps TRBD2 as D (6 bases). The CDR3 spans 13 residues. Germline V gives CDR1 LNHDA, CDR2 SQIVND (reference sequence). Trimming took 8 bases from V and 4 from J, leaving 15 bases between them. The chain's CDR3 is CASSAGLNYEQYF. CDR3 DNA: TGTGCCAGTTCGGCGGGACTGAATTACGAGCAGTACTTC.

This chain joins TRBV12-3 or TRBV12-4 and TRBJ2-3; possibly TRBD1 for D (5 bases). V dropped 5 bases and J dropped 2 bases, with 11 bases sitting between them. The CDR3 covers 14 residues. CDR3 nucleotides: TGTGCCAGCAGTCTCAGGGTCATCACAGATACGCAGTATTTT. This translates into CASSLRVITDTQYF.

This clonotype was seen ten or more times. In DNA, the CDR3 is TGTGCCAGCAGCCAGGGGATAACTAGCACAGATACGCAGTATTTT. Amino acid sequence: CASSQGITSTDTQYF. The chain uses TRBV12-3 or TRBV12-4 and TRBJ2-3, with a weak D call TRBD1 (6 bases). The CDR3 consists of 15 residues. V was cut by 6 bases and J by 0 bases, with 13 bases left in between.

This clonotype was counted ten times or more. V is TRBV24-1 and J is TRBJ2-3; D possibly corresponds to TRBD2 (6 bases). CDR3 size: 16 residues. Trimming stripped 5 bases from V and 1 base from J, with 15 bases between. The germline CDR1 and CDR2 sequences are KGHDR and SFDVKD. Written as DNA, the CDR3 is TGTGCCACCAGTGCCCTACGGGACTTGGGCACAGATACGCAGTATTTT. This translates into CATSALRDLGTDTQYF.

This chain connects TRBV7-6 to TRBJ2-7, with D uncertain. CDR1 is SGHVS, CDR2 FNYEAQ, per germline. The ends were cut back, 5 bases at V and 0 bases at J, with 17 bases in the middle. CDR3 length equals 16 residues. CDR3 nucleotides: TGTGCCAGCAGCCCCCAGTTAGGGTTGGACTCCTACGAGCAGTACTTC. Residues: CASSPQLGLDSYEQYF.

The chain links TRBV5-4 to TRBJ1-4; D remains ambiguous. With 5 bases removed from V and 6 bases from J, the gap between germline ends came to 17 bases. The CDR3 runs to 15 residues. The germline CDR1 and CDR2 sequences are SGHNT and YYREEE (reference sequence). The CDR3 is CASRSTADGDEKLFF. The CDR3, as DNA: TGTGCCAGCAGGTCAACTGCCGACGGGGATGAAAAACTGTTTTTT.

The chain recombines TRBV7-6 with TRBJ2-5, with TRBD2 as a possible D gene (5 bases). CDR1 SGHVS and CDR2 FNYEAQ come from the germline V gene. V was shortened by 1 base and J by 3 bases, with 12 bases between the two germline ends. This CDR3 contains 15 residues. CDR3 amino acids: CASSLGPAVEETQYF. In DNA form, the CDR3 reads TGTGCCAGCAGCTTAGGTCCAGCGGTAGAAGAGACCCAGTACTTC.

The sample holds a few counts of this clonotype. The chain is built from TRBV4-2 and TRBJ2-3; possibly TRBD1 or TRBD2 for D (6 bases each). The CDR3 spans 17 residues. CDR1 is LGHNA and CDR2 is YNFKEQ in the germline V gene. Trimming stripped 4 bases from V and 6 bases from J, with 23 bases between. CDR3 amino acids: CASSPDLGSPRGDTQYF. The DNA for the CDR3 is TGTGCCAGCAGCCCGGACCTCGGGAGTCCAAGGGGGGATACGCAGTATTTT.

This clonotype was detected ten times or more. The chain links TRBV2 to TRBJ2-1, with D possibly matching TRBD1 (6 bases). The CDR3 is made up of 16 amino acids. Germline CDR1 SNHLY, CDR2 FYNNEI. Trimming removed 2 bases from V and 0 bases from J, with 11 bases in between. The CDR3: CASSESRGSSYNEQFF. As DNA, the CDR3 is TGTGCCAGCAGTGAATCAAGGGGGAGCTCCTACAATGAGCAGTTCTTC.

The genes are TRBV6-5 and TRBJ1-1; D gene unclear. This CDR3 has 15 residues. CDR1 and CDR2 (germline): MNHEY, SVGAGI. Trimming removed 0 bases at V and 5 bases at J, with 13 bases between. The CDR3 nucleotides are TGTGCCAGCAGTTACTCGATAACAGAAACGACTGAAGCTTTCTTT. As protein: CASSYSITETTEAFF.

Concerning this clonotype: This may be a read error, as it is one base from a much larger clone. V is TRBV7-2 and J is TRBJ2-7; TRBD1 matches 7 bases. The junction had 10 bases not matched to a gene; V was cut back by 5 bases and J by 6 bases. The CDR3 runs to 14 residues. Germline CDR1 is SGHTA and CDR2 is FQGNSA. This chain's CDR3 is CASSDPDRVCEQYF. The CDR3, as DNA: TGTGCCAGCAGCGACCCCGACAGGGTCTGCGAGCAGTACTTC. Supplemented by reference TRBV7-2 and TRBJ2-7, the full variable domain reads GAGVSQSPSNKVTEKGKDVELRCDPISGHTALYWYRQSLGQGLEFLIYFQGNSAPDKSGLPSDRFSAERTGGSVSTLTIQRTQQEDSAVYLCASSDPDRVCEQYFGPGTRLTVT.

At least ten counts were recorded for this clonotype. The rearrangement joins TRBV7-2 to TRBJ1-6; D is unresolved. Trimming shortened V by 2 bases and J by 7 bases, and 9 bases separated the two germline ends. There are 14 residues in the CDR3. CDR1 and CDR2 from the germline V gene are SGHTA and FQGNSA. The DNA of the CDR3 is TGTGCCAGCAGCTTATTCTTTAAGAATTCACCCCTCCACTTT. Encoded protein: CASSLFFKNSPLHF.

The chain couples TRBV20-1 to TRBJ1-5; 8 nucleotides match TRBD1. The CDR3 length is 14 residues. CDR1 is DFQATT, CDR2 SNEGSKA, per germline (reference sequence). The junction had 9 bases not matched to a gene; V was cut back by 6 bases and J by 5 bases. The CDR3 sequence: CSAGAGGADQPQHF. The DNA for the CDR3 is TGCAGTGCAGGAGCAGGGGGCGCGGATCAGCCCCAGCATTTT.

The gene calls are TRBV4-2 and TRBJ2-4, with 9 bases aligning to TRBD1. Germline-derived CDR1 and CDR2 are LGHNA and YNFKEQ. V gave up 3 bases and J gave up 0 bases; unmatched junction bases: 9. The CDR3 consists of 18 residues. The CDR3 DNA reads as TGTGCCAGCAGCCAGTTTCTCGGACAGGGGAGAGCCAAAAACATTCAGTACTTC. Translated: CASSQFLGQGRAKNIQYF.

This clonotype was seen repeatedly, ten times or more. This chain links TRBV7-6 with TRBJ2-7, with 7 bases fitting TRBD1. Germline CDR1 is SGHVS and CDR2 is FNYEAQ. V lost 5 bases to trimming and J lost 2 bases; unmatched junction nucleotides: 9. The CDR3 contains 15 residues. In nucleotides, the CDR3 is TGTGCCAGCAGCGTGACCAGGGGGAATGCCTACGAGCAGTACTTC. The encoded protein is CASSVTRGNAYEQYF.

This clonotype appeared many times. V and J are TRBV12-3 or TRBV12-4 and TRBJ2-7, with a weak D call TRBD1 (5 bases). V was pared by 5 bases and J by 2 bases, with 13 bases between. This CDR3 comprises 14 residues. The CDR3 DNA sequence: TGTGCCAGCAGTACAGGAATTTTCCCCTACGAGCAGTACTTC. Protein product: CASSTGIFPYEQYF.